The present TCR beta chain was sequenced within a study of blood T cell repertoires in COVID-19. Looking at the study overall: In each case, the material was cDNA or gDNA derived from T cells, B-cell-depleted T cells, or PBMCs.

Study processing details: It was from reference gene primer amplification that nucleated cell counts were estimated. Here immunoSEQ multiplex PCR was the method, and the copy in TCRdb shows in-frame clones only, minus some. Clone size and the V and J calls come from that table; the DNA yielded D and trimming. The sample shows hundreds of thousands of clones, 70% to 90% of them seen only once. The sequence was collected from a woman younger than 30 with acute or convalescent COVID-19. Sequenced material: peripheral blood.

Here the CDR3 DNA reads TGTGCCAGCAGTCGGACAGACCTCAATTCACCCCTCCACTTT. It encodes CASSRTDLNSPLHF. The chain uses TRBV6-5 and TRBJ1-6, with D possibly matching TRBD1 (6 bases). V gave up 5 bases and J gave up 7 bases, with 12 bases separating them. The CDR3 has 14 amino acids. Looked up from germline, CDR1 is MNHEY and CDR2 is SVGAGI.